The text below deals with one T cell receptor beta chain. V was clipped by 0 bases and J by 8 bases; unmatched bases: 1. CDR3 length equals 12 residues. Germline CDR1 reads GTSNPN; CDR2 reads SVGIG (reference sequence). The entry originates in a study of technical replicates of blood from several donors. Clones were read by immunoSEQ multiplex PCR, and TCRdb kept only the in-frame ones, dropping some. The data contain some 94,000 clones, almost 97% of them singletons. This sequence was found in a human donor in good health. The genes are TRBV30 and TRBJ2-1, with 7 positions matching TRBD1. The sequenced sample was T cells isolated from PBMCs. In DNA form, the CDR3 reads TGTGCCTGGAGTGTTACAGGGGATGAGCAGTTCTTC. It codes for CAWSVTGDEQFF.